These 3 T cell receptor beta chains share one sample of origin, sequenced in a study of CD8 T cells in ankylosing spondylitis. For these TCRs, the target antigens are not known. TCRdb used MiXCR to reprocess the 5' RACE reads, holding one entry per CDR3 protein. The data contain about 750,000 distinct CDR3 sequences, 15% to 20% of them seen just once; the ten biggest clones take up around 20%. Broader study findings: Among TCR beta sequences, a motif of eight or nine highly homologous variants appeared characteristic of ankylosing spondylitis blood.

Sample: blood, either unsorted or a sorted T cell fraction (not recorded which). These TCRs come from a male donor with ankylosing spondylitis.

This chain connects TRBV11-2 to TRBJ1-6; the D gene is possibly TRBD1 (6 bases). V was clipped by 5 bases and J by 4 bases, with 15 bases between them. This CDR3 is 16 amino acids long. Germline CDR1 and CDR2: SGHAT and FQNNGV. The CDR3 loop is CASSQEGGKYNSPLHF. CDR3 bases: TGTGCCAGCAGCCAGGAGGGGGGCAAATATAATTCACCCCTCCACTTT.

This clonotype came up a few times. The chain recombines TRBV6-1 with TRBJ2-1, with D tentatively TRBD2 (5 bases). The germline V and J ends were trimmed by 5 bases and 1 base, with 12 bases remaining between them. Germline CDR1 and CDR2: MNHNS and SASEGT. The CDR3 is made up of 15 amino acids. The CDR3 nucleotides read TGTGCCAGCAGTCCTAGCCATGATTCCTACAATGAGCAGTTCTTC. The encoded protein is CASSPSHDSYNEQFF.

V gene TRBV5-1 combines with J gene TRBJ2-2; 8 bases match TRBD2. Unmatched junction bases numbered 13, after V lost 7 bases and J lost 5 bases. The CDR3 totals 16 residues. CDR1 SGHRS and CDR2 YFSETQ come from the germline V gene. The CDR3: CASRQTGTSGTGELFF. In nucleotides, the CDR3 is TGCGCCAGCCGACAAACCGGGACTAGTGGGACCGGGGAGCTGTTTTTT.